This T cell receptor (beta chain) was retrieved from a study of cytomegalovirus exposure and HLA in healthy donors. This clone was observed once. The target antigen is unknown. Primers for the PCR totalled 60 Vbeta and 13 Jbeta. Measured with immunoSEQ multiplex PCR; TCRdb has only the in-frame clones, and not every one. The repertoire holds about 120,000 clones, with 81% as singletons. The study's findings and limits: Productive rates of about 87% or about 30% were seen for most TCR beta V segments in an earlier analysis. Confirmation in vitro established that a few CMV-associated chains were specific for CMV antigens. Analyzed later, most CMV-associated TCR beta chains appeared HLA-restricted.

In germline, CDR1 is SNHLY, CDR2 FYNNEI. Trimming at V came to 5 bases and at J to 1 base, leaving 2 bases not matched to a gene. This CDR3 is built from 15 residues. The clonotype was recovered from a woman aged 40 to 50 in good health and CMV-seronegative. The chain has TRBV2 and TRBJ2-6; 7 bases map to TRBD1. Source material: PBMCs. The CDR3 DNA reads TGTGCCAGCAGTAGACAGGGATCTGGGGCCAACGTCCTGACTTTC. This gives the protein CASSRQGSGANVLTF.